Each of the 3 T cell receptor beta chains below was sequenced from the same sample in a study of blood T cell repertoires in COVID-19 (dated by TCRdb to the early 2020s). Receptors were amplified or captured by the immunoSEQ multiplex PCR assay. TCRdb carries this immuneACCESS record with in-frame sequences only. Its versions omit some clonotypes, under half of them owing to an unresolved V gene in the studies checked, with the rest unexplained. Within this sample are 150,000 to 200,000 clones, with about nine tenths of them counted one time only. The ten largest account for roughly 9% of the sample. Sequenced input: PBMCs or T cells enriched from blood (not recorded which). The receptors stem from a young woman who had recovered from COVID-19.

The rearrangement joins TRBV3-1 (or the pseudogene TRBV3-2) to TRBJ1-2; D may be TRBD1 (5 bases). The CDR3 has 13 amino acids. Germline CDR1 reads LGHDT; CDR2 reads YNNKEL (reference sequence). V was clipped by 4 bases and J by 7 bases, with 13 bases between them. The chain's CDR3 is CASSPAGPGGYTF. CDR3 nucleotides: TGTGCCAGCAGCCCTGCAGGGCCTGGTGGCTACACCTTC.

This chain links TRBV9 with TRBJ1-5; no reliable D call. Germline lookup yields CDR1 SGDLS and CDR2 YYNGEE. The CDR3 sequence is 13 residues long. V dropped 0 bases and J dropped 4 bases, with 5 bases sitting between them. CDR3 sequence reads: CASSVESNQPQHF. The CDR3 bases are TGTGCCAGCAGCGTAGAATCGAATCAGCCCCAGCATTTT. The full variable domain, with the rest looked up from reference TRBV9 and TRBJ1-5, is DSGVTQTPKHLITATGQRVTLRCSPRSGDLSVYWYQQSLDQGLQFLIQYYNGEERAKGNILERFSAQQFPDLHSELNLSSLELGDSALYFCASSVESNQPQHFGDGTRLSIL.

The CDR3 DNA reads TGTGCCACCAGCAAGAACAGGGGCGAGAGGGGAAACACCATATATTTT. Amino acids: CATSKNRGERGNTIYF. The chain is built from TRBV15 and TRBJ1-3; 7 nucleotides line up with TRBD1. Per the germline V gene, CDR1 is LNHNV and CDR2 is YYDKDF (reference sequence). The ends lost 4 bases at V and 4 bases at J; junction bases unmatched: 10. The CDR3 covers 16 residues.